The T cell receptor (beta chain) under discussion was sequenced for a study of CD8 T cells in Susac syndrome. Study context: Active disease was present in about six of the sequenced Susac syndrome patients, and remission in eight.

Turning to this clonotype: The antigen is not known.

There are 16 residues in the CDR3. Trimming took 3 bases from V and 7 from J, leaving 18 bases between them. CDR1 and CDR2 (germline): KGHDR, SFDVKD. Study-wide findings and caveats: The study's TCR sequencing and HLA analysis covered a relatively small number of individuals, and the study acknowledged this. None of the CD4+ T cell repertoires in Susac syndrome showed clonal expansion.

Sequencing of TCR beta was performed on blood CD8+ T cells and on blood CD4+ T cells. The RNA, about 0.45 to 1 ug, was put through reverse transcription using random hexamers. TCRdb ran MiXCR on the immunoSEQ multiplex PCR reads and lists one entry per CDR3 protein. Of 200,000 to 250,000 distinct CDR3 sequences listed, approximately 94% were seen once; the top ten hold 0.15% to 0.2%. Sequenced input: CD4+ T cells from PBMCs. The V gene is TRBV24-1, the J gene TRBJ2-1; D is possibly TRBD2 (5 bases). This clonotype was obtained from a human donor with Susac syndrome. The CDR3 here is CATSDVGDTRGNEQFF. CDR3 nucleotide sequence: TGTGCCACCAGTGATGTAGGAGACACTAGAGGGAATGAGCAGTTCTTC.